Reported below is one TCR beta chain. The antigen is undetermined. This sample was included in a study of shared clonotypes between healthy human individuals. Study results and limitations: Generation probabilities of non-shared clonotypes were lower (relative to those shared by all four donors). Four donors had roughly 5% of their naive CD4 clonotypes in common. Generally, estimated richness proved larger in naive subsets than it did in memory subsets.

For every subset, genomic DNA was evenly distributed across several immunoSEQ plates. Some clones are missing from TCRdb's copy, which holds only in-frame ones; the method was immunoSEQ multiplex PCR. The sample has roughly 1 million clones, roughly 74% seen once; the top ten hold around 0.47%. Germline CDR1 is SGHKS and CDR2 is YYEKEE (reference sequence). V was cut by 3 bases and J by 1 base, with 15 bases left in between. This CDR3 is 16 amino acids long. Sequencing input: memory CD4+ T cells from PBMCs. Stated subset: CD45RA-negative fraction. The V and J genes are TRBV5-5 and TRBJ2-3, with no clear D. This clonotype was sampled from a man between 18 and 35 years old in good health. Some clones in this sample may be carry-over from other donors' samples. CDR3 protein: CASSSDWRPGTDTQYF. The CDR3 DNA follows: TGTGCCAGCAGCTCAGACTGGAGACCCGGCACAGATACGCAGTATTTT.